Listed here are 9 T cell receptor beta chains from one sample, sequenced in a study of T-cell reconstitution after alpha-beta-depleted transplantation in children. Unique molecular identifiers were incorporated into the prepared TCRbeta library. TCRdb fed the PCR reads into MiXCR, producing one record per CDR3 protein. The sample carries about 300,000 distinct CDR3 sequences, just over 7.5% recorded once. Regarding the study as a whole: One year post-transplant, T-cell counts and diversity were largely derived from T cells produced anew.

No antigens are known for them. Material: peripheral blood, obtained 360 days after TCRalphabeta/CD19-depleted stem cell transplant. The receptors originated from a female patient aged 2-10 years who had a stem cell transplant for Fanconi anemia, so the T cells may come from the graft donor.

This chain joins TRBV4-3 and TRBJ2-3; 11 bases align to TRBD2. The germline V gene has CDR1 LGHNA and CDR2 YSLEER. Losses at the gene ends were 2 bases for V and 0 bases for J; bases not matched to a gene: 4. The length of the CDR3 is 17 residues. The CDR3 nucleotides are TGCGCCAGCAGCCAAATAGCGGGGGGGCCAAGCACAGATACGCAGTATTTT. Its translation is CASSQIAGGPSTDTQYF.

The genes are TRBV12-5 and TRBJ2-7; TRBD2 matches 11 bases. This CDR3 is 16 amino acids long. CDR1 and CDR2 (germline): LGHNT, FRNRAP. CDR3 nucleotides: TGTGTTACTGTGGCGACTAGCGGGATCGGTACCTACGAGCAGTACTTC. It specifies CVTVATSGIGTYEQYF.

This clonotype has at least ten counts. J is TRBJ1-6 and V is TRBV11-3; no reliable D call. Per germline, CDR1 SGHNT and CDR2 YENEEA. The CDR3 sequence is 17 residues long. V was pared by 2 bases and J by 5 bases, with 16 bases between. CDR3: CASSLNRETVHNSPLHF. DNA of the CDR3: TGTGCCAGCAGCTTAAACCGGGAAACCGTTCATAATTCACCCCTCCACTTT.

This clonotype was seen ten or more times. The chain employs TRBV11-3 and TRBJ2-1; the D gene is possibly TRBD1 (6 bases). The CDR3 length is 19 residues. Trimming removed 2 bases at V and 3 bases at J, with 23 bases between. The V gene's germline CDR1 is SGHNT and CDR2 YENEEA. CDR3 nucleotides: TGTGCCAGCAGCTTAAAGGGCCTGGACGTATTGGGACACTACAATGAGCAGTTCTTC. This codes for CASSLKGLDVLGHYNEQFF.

CDR3 loop: CASSVGTGAKYNQPQHF. Here the CDR3 DNA reads TGCGCCAGCAGCGTCGGGACAGGGGCTAAATACAATCAGCCCCAGCATTTT. This chain links TRBV5-1 with TRBJ1-5, with 10 bases lining up with TRBD1. J gave up 3 bases and V 4 bases, and 10 bases lay outside the gene matches. This CDR3 region has 17 residues. Per germline, CDR1 SGHRS and CDR2 YFSETQ.

This clonotype appeared a few times. This rearrangement joins TRBV27 to TRBJ2-5, with 9 bases identical to TRBD2. The germline V gene encodes CDR1 MNHEY and CDR2 SMNVEV (reference sequence). The CDR3 is 14 residues long. The ends lost 9 bases at V and 1 base at J; junction bases unmatched: 6. Here the CDR3 DNA reads TGTGCCAGTCGACTAGCGGCGGCCCAAGAGACCCAGTACTTC. Translating it yields CASRLAAAQETQYF.

The CDR3 here is CASSLEVFSGANVLTF. As DNA, the CDR3 is TGCGCCAGCAGCTTGGAAGTATTCTCTGGGGCCAACGTCCTGACTTTC. The V gene is TRBV5-1, the J gene TRBJ2-6; D remains ambiguous. V gave up 0 bases and J gave up 0 bases, with 7 bases separating them. This CDR3 region has 16 residues. Germline lookup yields CDR1 SGHRS and CDR2 YFSETQ.

This clonotype was counted ten times or more. J is TRBJ2-1 and V is TRBV12-3 or TRBV12-4; maybe TRBD1 (6 bases). With 3 bases removed from V and 16 bases from J, the gap between germline ends came to 22 bases. The CDR3 is made up of 14 amino acids. The CDR3 sequence: CASSFSGEVALGFF. For the CDR3, the DNA is TGTGCCAGCAGTTTTTCAGGGGAAGTGGCTTTGGGATTCTTC.

V is TRBV19 and J is TRBJ2-1; 8 bases agree with TRBD1. V trimming: 3 bases; J trimming: 1 base; junction bases outside the gene matches: 5. The CDR3 length is 16 residues. Germline V gene lookup returns CDR1 LNHDA and CDR2 SQIVND (reference sequence). The CDR3 nucleotides are TGTGCCAGTAGTATTCATACAGGGGGGTCCTACAATGAGCAGTTCTTC. This translates into CASSIHTGGSYNEQFF.